The following is a T cell receptor (beta chain) sequence with its context. The target antigen is unknown. The record originates from a study of graft-versus-host responses after intestinal transplantation. Turning to the study itself: Recipients uniformly received anti-thymocyte globulin induction, followed by tacrolimus and steroids for approximately 3 years.

The germline V gene has CDR1 MDHEN and CDR2 SYDVKM. The CDR3 loop spans 11 amino acids. Deletions cut 6 bases from V and 6 bases from J, with 6 bases between. The protocol was immunoSEQ multiplex PCR, while the TCRdb copy is restricted to in-frame clones and leaves out a portion. The sample holds roughly 92,000 clones, about 87% seen once. The chain is built from TRBV28 and TRBJ2-1; D is undetermined. This clonotype originated in a human donor who was the organ donor for an intestinal transplant. Sequences were derived from unstimulated CD4+ T cells sorted from spleen or lymph node cells, sampled before transplant. The CDR3 region is CASSLSNEQFF. CDR3 sequence (DNA): TGTGCCAGCAGCCTCTCCAATGAGCAGTTCTTC.